This T cell receptor beta chain was identified during a study of blood T cells in healthy people across ages. Aged about 6 to 100, donors were systemically healthy Caucasians from Russia. Each donor gave about 9.3 milliliters of peripheral blood. Concerning this clonotype itself: An end of the junction differs from the germline gene, which may be a read error.

Alongside a J-beta primer mix, a sample-barcoded 5' primer served in a second PCR lasting about 7 to 11 cycles. Every sample produced at least 2.5 million CDR3-containing paired-end reads. One entry per CDR3 protein, called by TCRdb with MiXCR from the 5' RACE reads. The table includes hundreds of thousands of distinct CDR3 sequences, around three fifths detected once. The sequenced material came from blood. The source of this sequence is a man aged 40-50 years in good health.

The CDR3 loop reads CASSLAGRSGANALTF. The CDR3 DNA follows: TGTGCCAGCAGCTTAGCGGGGCGCTCTGGGGCCAACGCCCTGACTTTC. The J gene is TRBJ2-6, the V gene TRBV7-3; D perhaps matches TRBD2 (6 bases). This CDR3 spans 16 amino acids. Germline CDR1 and CDR2: SGHTA and FQGTGA.